This TCR beta chain came from a study of human thymus T cells. Per the germline V gene, CDR1 is SGDLS and CDR2 is YYNGEE. J lost 0 bases, V lost 0 bases, and 9 bases had no gene match. This CDR3 spans 19 amino acids. Among the donors, all were healthy Finnish infants having corrective surgery for congenital heart defects. Half of the eight donors gave roughly 0.45-1 mL blood during surgery. Blood DNA came from all available leukocytes, not a fixed cell number. TCRdb's table, derived via immunoSEQ multiplex PCR, lists solely in-frame clones and lacks some. The repertoire consists of 45,000 to 75,000 clones, with 94% occurring once and the leading ten covering 5.5% to 7%.

The sequence came from a boy under two years old with a congenital heart defect but otherwise immunologically healthy. The chain combines TRBV9 with TRBJ2-3; 11 bases agree with TRBD2. Sequenced sample: blood. The CDR3 DNA sequence: TGTGCCAGCAGCGTAGCGGGTCTAGCGGGGGGCCTAAGCACAGATACGCAGTATTTT. This encodes CASSVAGLAGGLSTDTQYF.